This TCR beta chain derives from a study of blood T cells in healthy people across ages. Primed by a sample-barcoded 5' primer and a J-beta primer mix, a second PCR proceeded for about 7 to 11 cycles. TCRdb re-analysed the 5' RACE reads in MiXCR, keeping a single row per CDR3 protein. Here the sample spans fewer than 600,000 distinct CDR3 sequences, roughly a quarter being singletons. Study-wide results and limits: Researchers said unsorted PBMCs prevented a conclusive naive versus antigen-experienced comparison.

This clonotype was recorded at least ten times. Its antigen remains unknown. V was clipped by 8 bases and J by 4 bases, with 14 bases between them. CDR3 size: 14 residues. These data also featured in a second study, about T cells of mothers and their children. That source notes: Study donors consisted of three healthy Caucasian mothers and their six children. Each child contributed around 3 million TCR beta CDR3 reads, while each mother contributed over 8 million.

The chain couples TRBV12-3 or TRBV12-4 to TRBJ2-2, with D possibly being TRBD2 (6 bases). Sequencing was carried out using blood. This clonotype was obtained from a boy aged 2 to 10 in good health. The CDR3 protein is CASYRGFSTGELFF. The CDR3 region has the DNA TGTGCCAGCTACCGGGGGTTCTCCACCGGGGAGCTGTTTTTT.